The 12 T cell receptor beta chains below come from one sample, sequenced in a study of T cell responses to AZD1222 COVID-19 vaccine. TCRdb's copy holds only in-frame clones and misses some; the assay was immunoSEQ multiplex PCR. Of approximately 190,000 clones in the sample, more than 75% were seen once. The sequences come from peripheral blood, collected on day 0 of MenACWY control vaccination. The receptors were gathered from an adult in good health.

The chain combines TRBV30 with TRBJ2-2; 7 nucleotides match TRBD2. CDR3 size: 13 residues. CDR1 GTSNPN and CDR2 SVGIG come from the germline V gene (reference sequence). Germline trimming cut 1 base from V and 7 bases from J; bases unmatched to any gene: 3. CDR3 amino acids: CAWSGRTSGELFF. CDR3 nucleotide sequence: TGTGCCTGGAGTGGAAGGACTAGCGGGGAGCTGTTTTTT.

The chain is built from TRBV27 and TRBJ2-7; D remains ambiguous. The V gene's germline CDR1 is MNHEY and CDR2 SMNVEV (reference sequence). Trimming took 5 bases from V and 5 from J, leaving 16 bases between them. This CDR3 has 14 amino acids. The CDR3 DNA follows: TGTGCCAGCAGTCCCCTAGTAGGGCTCAACGAGCAGTACTTC. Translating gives CASSPLVGLNEQYF.

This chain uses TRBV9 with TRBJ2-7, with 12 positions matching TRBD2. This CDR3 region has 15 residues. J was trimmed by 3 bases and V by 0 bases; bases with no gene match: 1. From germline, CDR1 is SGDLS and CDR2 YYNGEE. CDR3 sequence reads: CASSVGLAGDYEQYF. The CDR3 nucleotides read TGTGCCAGCAGCGTAGGACTAGCGGGAGACTACGAGCAGTACTTC.

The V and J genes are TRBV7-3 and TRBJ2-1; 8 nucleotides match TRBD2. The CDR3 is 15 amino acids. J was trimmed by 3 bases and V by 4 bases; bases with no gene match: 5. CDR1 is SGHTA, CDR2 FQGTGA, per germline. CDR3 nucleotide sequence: TGTGCCAGCAGCTCATCCGGGACTAGCTACAATGAGCAGTTCTTC. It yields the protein CASSSSGTSYNEQFF.

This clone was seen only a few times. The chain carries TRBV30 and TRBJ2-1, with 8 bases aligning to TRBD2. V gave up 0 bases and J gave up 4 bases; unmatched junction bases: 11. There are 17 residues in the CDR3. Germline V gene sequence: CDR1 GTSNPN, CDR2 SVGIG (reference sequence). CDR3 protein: CAWSVATRTSRYNEQFF. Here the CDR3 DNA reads TGTGCCTGGAGTGTAGCCACCCGGACTAGCCGATACAATGAGCAGTTCTTC.

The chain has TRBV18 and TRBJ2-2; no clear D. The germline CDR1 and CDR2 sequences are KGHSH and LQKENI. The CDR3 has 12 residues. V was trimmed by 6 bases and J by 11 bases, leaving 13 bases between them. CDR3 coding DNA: TGTGCCAGCTCCCAAAAAAAGGCCGAGCTGTTTTTT. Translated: CASSQKKAELFF.

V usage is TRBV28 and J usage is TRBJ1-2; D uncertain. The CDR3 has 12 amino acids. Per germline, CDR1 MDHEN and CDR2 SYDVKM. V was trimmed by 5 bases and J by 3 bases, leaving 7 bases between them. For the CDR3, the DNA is TGTGCCAGCAGTGAGAAGGACTATGGCTACACCTTC. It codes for CASSEKDYGYTF.

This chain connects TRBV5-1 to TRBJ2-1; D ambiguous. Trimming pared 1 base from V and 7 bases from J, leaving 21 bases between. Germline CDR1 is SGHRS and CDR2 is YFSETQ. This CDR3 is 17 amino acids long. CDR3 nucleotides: TGCGCCAGCAGCTTGAATCCTTTGGGTGAAGGGTTGAATGAGCAGTTCTTC. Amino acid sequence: CASSLNPLGEGLNEQFF. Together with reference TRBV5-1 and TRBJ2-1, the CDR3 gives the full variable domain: KAGVTQTPRYLIKTRGQQVTLSCSPISGHRSVSWYQQTPGQGLQFLFEYFSETQRNKGNFPGRFSGRQFSNSRSEMNVSTLELGDSALYLCASSLNPLGEGLNEQFFGPGTRLTVL.

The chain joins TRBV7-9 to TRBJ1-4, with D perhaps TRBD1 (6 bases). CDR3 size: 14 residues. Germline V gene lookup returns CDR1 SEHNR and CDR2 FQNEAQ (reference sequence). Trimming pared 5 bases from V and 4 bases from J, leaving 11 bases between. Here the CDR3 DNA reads TGTGCCAGCAGCCACAGGGCCAATAATGAAAAACTGTTTTTT. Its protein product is CASSHRANNEKLFF.

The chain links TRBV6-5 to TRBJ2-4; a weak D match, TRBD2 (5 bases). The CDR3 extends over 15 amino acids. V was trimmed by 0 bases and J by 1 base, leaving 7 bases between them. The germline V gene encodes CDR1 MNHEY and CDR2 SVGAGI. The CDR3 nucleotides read TGTGCCAGCAGTTACTCGACGGGGGCCAAAAACATTCAGTACTTC. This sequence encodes CASSYSTGAKNIQYF.

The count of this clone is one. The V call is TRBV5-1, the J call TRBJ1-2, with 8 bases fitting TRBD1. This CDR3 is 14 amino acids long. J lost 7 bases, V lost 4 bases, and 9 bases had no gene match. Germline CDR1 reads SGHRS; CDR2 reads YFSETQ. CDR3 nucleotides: TGCGCCAGCAGCCAAGACAGGGGAATATCTGGCTACACCTTC. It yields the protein CASSQDRGISGYTF.

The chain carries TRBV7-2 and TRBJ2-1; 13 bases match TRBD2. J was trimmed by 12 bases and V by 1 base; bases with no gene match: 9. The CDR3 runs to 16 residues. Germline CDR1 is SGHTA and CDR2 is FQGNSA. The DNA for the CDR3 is TGTGCCAGCAGCTTAGGGACTAGCGGGAGTAGAGGTTGGCAGTTCTTC. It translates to CASSLGTSGSRGWQFF.